This entry lists 7 T cell receptor beta chains sequenced from one sample in a study of T cell responses to AZD1222 COVID-19 vaccine (TCRdb year 2021). Receptor libraries were prepared by the immunoSEQ multiplex PCR assay. TCRdb's version of the immuneACCESS table is confined to in-frame rearrangements and falls short of the full clone set. An unresolved V gene accounts for under half of the shortfall where checked; the remainder is of unknown origin. In this sample the table shows 75,000 to 95,000 clones, about 85% of which occur a single time. The biggest ten clones account for around 13% of the sample. The time point tag for this specimen amounts to: baseline before first vaccination. This sample comprised peripheral blood, obtained on day 0 of AZD1222 vaccination. The receptors shown here come from an adult in good health.

The rearrangement links TRBV5-1 to TRBJ1-2, with 10 bases that match TRBD1. V lost 3 bases and J lost 8; bases outside the gene matches: 7. Germline loops: CDR1 SGHRS, CDR2 YFSETQ. The CDR3 contains 14 residues. This CDR3 is CASSSTGTGEGYTF. Here the CDR3 DNA reads TGCGCCAGCAGCTCGACCGGGACAGGGGAAGGCTACACCTTC. The full variable domain, completed using reference TRBV5-1 and TRBJ1-2, is KAGVTQTPRYLIKTRGQQVTLSCSPISGHRSVSWYQQTPGQGLQFLFEYFSETQRNKGNFPGRFSGRQFSNSRSEMNVSTLELGDSALYLCASSSTGTGEGYTFGSGTRLTVV.

The V gene is TRBV18, the J gene TRBJ1-5, with a possible D match to TRBD1 (6 bases). This CDR3 spans 15 amino acids. The germline V and J ends were trimmed by 4 bases and 5 bases, with 15 bases remaining between them. Germline V gene data show CDR1 as KGHSH and CDR2 as LQKENI. Here the CDR3 DNA reads TGTGCCAGCTCACGTGGCTCGGCAGGGGATCAGCCCCAGCATTTT. This codes for CASSRGSAGDQPQHF.

In this sample, this clone turned up a few times. The V gene is TRBV28, the J gene TRBJ1-5; D not resolved. Germline loops: CDR1 MDHEN, CDR2 SYDVKM. The V end was cut by 7 bases, the J end by 9 bases, with 16 bases between. The CDR3 totals 13 residues. In DNA, the CDR3 is TGTGCCAGCATCCGCGGGAGGTTTCGGCCCCAGCATTTT. Amino acid sequence: CASIRGRFRPQHF.

This clone has a single count. The genes are TRBV24-1 and TRBJ2-3; D is uncertain. The V end was cut by 0 bases, the J end by 4 bases, with 1 base between. This CDR3 region has 12 residues. Looked up from germline, CDR1 is KGHDR and CDR2 is SFDVKD. CDR3 coding DNA: TGTGCCACCAGTGATTTGGCAGATACGCAGTATTTT. Translating it yields CATSDLADTQYF.

The gene calls are TRBV18 and TRBJ1-1; tentatively, D is TRBD1 (5 bases). Per germline, CDR1 KGHSH and CDR2 LQKENI. Trimming left V 1 base short and J 3 bases short, with 15 bases between. CDR3 length: 16 amino acids. CDR3: CASSPQTGTLDTEAFF. The CDR3 nucleotides are TGTGCCAGCTCACCACAAACAGGAACCCTCGACACTGAAGCTTTCTTT. The full variable domain, rest sourced from reference TRBV18 and TRBJ1-1, is NAGVMQNPRHLVRRRGQEARLRCSPMKGHSHVYWYRQLPEEGLKFMVYLQKENIIDESGMPKERFSAEFPKEGPSILRIQQVVRGDSAAYFCASSPQTGTLDTEAFFGQGTRLTVV.

The chain joins TRBV29-1 to TRBJ2-7, with D unclear. V lost 2 bases and J 2 bases, leaving 10 bases between the germline ends. The CDR3 spans 13 residues. The germline CDR1 and CDR2 sequences are SQVTM and ANQGSEA. CDR3 sequence: CSVETGYTYEQYF. The CDR3 bases are TGCAGCGTTGAAACGGGCTATACCTACGAGCAGTACTTC.

This chain links TRBV12-3 or TRBV12-4 with TRBJ1-1; no clear D. Trimming pared 3 bases from V and 4 bases from J, leaving 6 bases between. This CDR3 has 12 residues. As DNA, the CDR3 is TGTGCCAGCAGTTTTTTATCCACTGAAGCTTTCTTT. Protein sequence: CASSFLSTEAFF.